This T cell receptor (beta chain) was captured by sequencing in a study of blood T cell repertoires in COVID-19. About the study: Specimens from acute and convalescent COVID-19 originated in the United States, Italy and Spain. In each case, the material was cDNA or gDNA derived from T cells, B-cell-depleted T cells, or PBMCs.

There are 11 residues in the CDR3. V was pared by 5 bases and J by 13 bases, with 14 bases between. Germline-derived CDR1 and CDR2 are SGHTA and FQGNSA. Per the original methods: Reference gene primer amplification gave estimated nucleated cell counts. Data came from immunoSEQ multiplex PCR; TCRdb stores just in-frame clones and leaves some out. Clonal size and the V and J genes are those of that table, whereas D and trimming came from the DNA. This sample has 220,000 or so clones, with roughly 80% found just once. The chain is built from TRBV7-2 and TRBJ1-2; D possibly corresponds to TRBD1 (5 bases). The source material was peripheral blood. The receptor was derived from a woman older than 75 with COVID-19, enrolled during active disease. The CDR3 loop is CASSEDNLSTF. CDR3 sequence (DNA): TGTGCCAGCAGCGAGGACAACTTGTCCACCTTC.